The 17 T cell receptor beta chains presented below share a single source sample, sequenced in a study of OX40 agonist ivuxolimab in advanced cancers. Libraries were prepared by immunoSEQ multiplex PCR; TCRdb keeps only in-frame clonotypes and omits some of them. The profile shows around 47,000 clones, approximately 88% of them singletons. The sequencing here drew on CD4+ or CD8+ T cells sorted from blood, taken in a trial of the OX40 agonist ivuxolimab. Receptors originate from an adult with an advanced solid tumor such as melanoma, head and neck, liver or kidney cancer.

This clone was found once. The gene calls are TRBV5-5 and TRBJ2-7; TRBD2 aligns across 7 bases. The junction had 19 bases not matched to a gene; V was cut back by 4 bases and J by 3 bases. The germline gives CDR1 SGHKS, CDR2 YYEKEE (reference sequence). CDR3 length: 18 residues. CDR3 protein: CASSPEWWLAEGIYEQYF. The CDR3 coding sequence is TGTGCCAGCAGCCCGGAGTGGTGGCTAGCGGAGGGGATCTACGAGCAGTACTTC.

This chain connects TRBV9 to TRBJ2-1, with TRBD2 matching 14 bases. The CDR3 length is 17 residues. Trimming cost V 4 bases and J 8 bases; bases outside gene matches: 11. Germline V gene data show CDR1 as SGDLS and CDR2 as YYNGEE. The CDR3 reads CASSLRLAGGPGYEQFF. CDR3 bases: TGTGCCAGCAGCTTAAGACTAGCGGGGGGGCCCGGCTATGAGCAGTTCTTC.

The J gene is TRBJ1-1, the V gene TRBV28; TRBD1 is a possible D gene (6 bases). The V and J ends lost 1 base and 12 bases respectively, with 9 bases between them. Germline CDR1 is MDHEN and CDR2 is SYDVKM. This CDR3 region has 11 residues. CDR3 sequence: CASSLYRETFF. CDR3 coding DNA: TGTGCCAGCAGTTTATACAGGGAAACTTTCTTT. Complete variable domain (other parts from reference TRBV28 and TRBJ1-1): DVKVTQSSRYLVKRTGEKVFLECVQDMDHENMFWYRQDPGLGLRLIYFSYDVKMKEKGDIPEGYSVSREKKERFSLILESASTNQTSMYLCASSLYRETFFGQGTRLTVV.

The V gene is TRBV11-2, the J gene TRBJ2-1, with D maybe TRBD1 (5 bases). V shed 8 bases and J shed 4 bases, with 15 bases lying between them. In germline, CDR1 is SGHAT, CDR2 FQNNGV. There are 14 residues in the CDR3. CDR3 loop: CASGAPWSYNEQFF. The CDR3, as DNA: TGTGCCAGCGGGGCCCCATGGAGTTACAATGAGCAGTTCTTC.

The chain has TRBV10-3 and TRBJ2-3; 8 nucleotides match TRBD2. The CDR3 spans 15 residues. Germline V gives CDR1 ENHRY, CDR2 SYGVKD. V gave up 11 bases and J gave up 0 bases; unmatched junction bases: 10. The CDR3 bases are TGTGCCCTCCGTAGCACTAGCGGTAGCACAGATACGCAGTATTTT. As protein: CALRSTSGSTDTQYF.

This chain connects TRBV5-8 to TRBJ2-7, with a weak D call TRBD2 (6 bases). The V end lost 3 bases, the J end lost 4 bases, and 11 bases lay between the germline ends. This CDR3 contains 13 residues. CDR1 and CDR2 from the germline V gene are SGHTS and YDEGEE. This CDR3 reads CASSWGTRYEQYF. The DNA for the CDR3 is TGTGCCAGCAGCTGGGGGACTCGTTACGAGCAGTACTTC.

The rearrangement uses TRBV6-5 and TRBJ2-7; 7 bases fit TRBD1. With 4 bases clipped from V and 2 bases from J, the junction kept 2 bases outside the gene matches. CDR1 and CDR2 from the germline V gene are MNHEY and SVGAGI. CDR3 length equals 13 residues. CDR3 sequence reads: CASSLTGTYEQYF. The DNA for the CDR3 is TGTGCCAGCAGTTTGACAGGGACCTACGAGCAGTACTTC.

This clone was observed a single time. The CDR3 bases are TGTGCCAGCAGCTTAGGGCTAGCGGCCACAGATACGCAGTATTTT. Residues: CASSLGLAATDTQYF. The gene calls are TRBV7-6 and TRBJ2-3; 7 nucleotides align to TRBD2. The CDR3 has 15 residues. The germline CDR1 and CDR2 sequences are SGHVS and FNYEAQ. J lost 2 bases, V lost 1 base, and 3 bases had no gene match.

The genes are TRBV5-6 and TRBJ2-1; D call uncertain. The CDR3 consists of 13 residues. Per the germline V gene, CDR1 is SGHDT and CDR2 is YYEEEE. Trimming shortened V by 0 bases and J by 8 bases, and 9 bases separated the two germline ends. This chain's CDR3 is CASSLVVPDEQFF. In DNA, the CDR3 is TGTGCCAGCAGCTTGGTAGTTCCGGATGAGCAGTTCTTC.

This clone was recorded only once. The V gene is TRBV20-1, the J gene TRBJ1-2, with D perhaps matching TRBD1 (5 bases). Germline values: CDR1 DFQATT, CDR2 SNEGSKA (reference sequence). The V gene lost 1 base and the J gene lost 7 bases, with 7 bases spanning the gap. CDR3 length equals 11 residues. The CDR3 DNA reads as TGCAGTGCTAGAGTTCAGGGTGGCTACACCTTC. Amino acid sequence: CSARVQGGYTF.

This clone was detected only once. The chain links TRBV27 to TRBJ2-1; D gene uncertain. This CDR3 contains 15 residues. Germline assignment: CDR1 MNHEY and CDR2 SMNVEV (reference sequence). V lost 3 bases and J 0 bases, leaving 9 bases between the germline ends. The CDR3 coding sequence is TGTGCCAGCAGTTTCGCGCCTAGCTCCTACAATGAGCAGTTCTTC. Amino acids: CASSFAPSSYNEQFF.

The CDR3 DNA sequence: TGTGCCAGCAGTCGCCCCCGTCGGGCAGGGATATTTGGTGGCTACACCTTC. It translates to CASSRPRRAGIFGGYTF. V is TRBV28 and J is TRBJ1-2, with D perhaps matching TRBD1 (5 bases). Trimming removed 5 bases at V and 7 bases at J, with 26 bases between. There are 17 residues in the CDR3. The germline V gene has CDR1 MDHEN and CDR2 SYDVKM.

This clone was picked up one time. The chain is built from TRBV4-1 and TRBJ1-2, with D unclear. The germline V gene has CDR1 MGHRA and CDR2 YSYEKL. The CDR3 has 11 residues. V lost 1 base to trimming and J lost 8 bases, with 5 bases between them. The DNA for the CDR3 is TGCGCCAGCAGCCAAGGGGCCGGCTACACCTTC. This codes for CASSQGAGYTF.

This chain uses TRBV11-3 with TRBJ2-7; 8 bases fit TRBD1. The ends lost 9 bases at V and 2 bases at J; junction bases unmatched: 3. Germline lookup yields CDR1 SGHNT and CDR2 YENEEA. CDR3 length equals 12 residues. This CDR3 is CASTTGAYEQYF. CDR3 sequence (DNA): TGTGCCAGTACGACAGGGGCCTACGAGCAGTACTTC.

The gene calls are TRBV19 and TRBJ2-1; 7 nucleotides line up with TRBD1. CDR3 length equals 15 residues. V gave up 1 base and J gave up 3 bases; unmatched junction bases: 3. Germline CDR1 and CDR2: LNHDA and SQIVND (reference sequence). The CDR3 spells CASSIVGDSYNEQFF. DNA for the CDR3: TGTGCCAGTAGTATAGTAGGGGACAGCTACAATGAGCAGTTCTTC. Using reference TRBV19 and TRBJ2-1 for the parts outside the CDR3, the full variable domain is DGGITQSPKYLFRKEGQNVTLSCEQNLNHDAMYWYRQDPGQGLRLIYYSQIVNDFQKGDIAEGYSVSREKKESFPLTVTSAQKNPTAFYLCASSIVGDSYNEQFFGPGTRLTVL.

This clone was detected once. The CDR3 reads CAIGRGRETQYF. Written as DNA, the CDR3 is TGTGCCATCGGGAGGGGTCGAGAGACCCAGTACTTC. V usage is TRBV10-3 and J usage is TRBJ2-5; TRBD2 aligns across 7 bases. Germline lookup yields CDR1 ENHRY and CDR2 SYGVKD. The junction had 4 bases not matched to a gene; V was cut back by 8 bases and J by 4 bases. This CDR3 region has 12 residues.

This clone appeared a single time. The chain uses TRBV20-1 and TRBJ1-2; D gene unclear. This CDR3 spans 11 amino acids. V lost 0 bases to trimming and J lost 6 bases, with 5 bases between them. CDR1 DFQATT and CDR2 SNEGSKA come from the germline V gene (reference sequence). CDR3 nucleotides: TGCAGTGCTAGAGAAGGGAATGGCTACACCTTC. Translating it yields CSAREGNGYTF.